Below are 31 T cell receptor beta chains sequenced from a single sample in a study of response to subunit inactivated influenza vaccine. TCRdb independently ran MiXCR on the RT-PCR reads; one entry per CDR3 protein. Among 530,000 or so distinct CDR3 sequences listed, 12% to 15% were seen once. The sample was PBMCs from blood, taken 11 to 12 days after vaccination. All receptors derive from a man in his fifties who received an inactivated influenza vaccine.

The rearrangement joins TRBV4-1 to TRBJ1-4; 9 bases are a match to TRBD1. Per the germline V gene, CDR1 is MGHRA and CDR2 is YSYEKL. V was pared by 1 base and J by 8 bases, with 5 bases of the junction left unmatched. This CDR3 spans 15 amino acids. CDR3 protein: CASSQAGTGMEKLFF. The CDR3 coding sequence is TGCGCCAGCAGCCAAGCTGGGACAGGGATGGAAAAACTGTTTTTT.

The chain combines TRBV11-2 with TRBJ1-3; D is undetermined. Germline loops: CDR1 SGHAT, CDR2 FQNNGV. Trimming took off 1 base at V and 1 base at J, with 5 bases between the two ends. This CDR3 is 14 amino acids long. The CDR3 protein is CASSLVPSGNTIYF. CDR3 DNA: TGTGCCAGCAGCTTAGTTCCTTCTGGAAACACCATATATTTT.

There are many counts of this clonotype. The gene calls are TRBV7-8 and TRBJ2-7; D tentatively reads TRBD1 or TRBD2 (5 bases each). From germline, CDR1 is SGHVS and CDR2 FQNEAQ. With 5 bases removed from V and 3 bases from J, the gap between germline ends came to 14 bases. The CDR3 is made up of 14 amino acids. This chain's CDR3 is CASSTGPANYEQYF. The CDR3 nucleotides read TGTGCCAGCAGCACGGGACCGGCTAACTACGAGCAGTACTTC.

This chain links TRBV10-3 with TRBJ2-7; TRBD1 matches at 7 bases. The germline V gene has CDR1 ENHRY and CDR2 SYGVKD. This CDR3 spans 12 amino acids. V trimming: 10 bases; J trimming: 2 bases; junction bases outside the gene matches: 5. CDR3: CATLDRAYEQYF. The DNA for the CDR3 is TGTGCCACCCTCGACAGGGCCTACGAGCAGTACTTC.

V gene TRBV27 combines with J gene TRBJ1-5; the match to TRBD1 covers 7 bases. CDR1 and CDR2 from the germline V gene are MNHEY and SMNVEV (reference sequence). The CDR3 length is 15 residues. V shed 5 bases, J shed 4 bases, and the junction held 8 bases outside the gene matches. Written as DNA, the CDR3 is TGTGCCAGCAGTGTCGACAGGGAGAGGAATCAGCCCCAGCATTTT. Protein: CASSVDRERNQPQHF.

This clonotype was seen a few times. The genes are TRBV29-1 and TRBJ2-7; D might be TRBD1 or TRBD2, each matching 5 bases. Per the germline V gene, CDR1 is SQVTM and CDR2 is ANQGSEA. Trimming pared 6 bases from V and 6 bases from J, leaving 15 bases between. The CDR3 has 12 residues. CDR3 coding DNA: TGCAGCGTGGGGGACGGCCGTCTCGAGCAGTACTTC. Translating gives CSVGDGRLEQYF.

This clonotype was seen at least ten times. The rearrangement uses TRBV5-1 and TRBJ2-5; possible D gene TRBD1, 5 bases. Germline V CDR1 and CDR2: SGHRS, YFSETQ. V lost 4 bases to trimming and J lost 1 base, with 11 bases between them. The CDR3 is 14 residues long. CDR3 coding DNA: TGCGCCAGCAGCCTAAGACAGCCCCAAGAGACCCAGTACTTC. Translation gives CASSLRQPQETQYF.

The chain is built from TRBV7-9 and TRBJ1-5; D possibly corresponds to TRBD1 (5 bases). Trimming left V 1 base short and J 6 bases short, with 16 bases between. CDR3 length equals 16 residues. Germline V gives CDR1 SEHNR, CDR2 FQNEAQ (reference sequence). CDR3 residues: CASSLVLGVAGQPQHF. The CDR3 DNA reads TGTGCCAGCAGCTTAGTTCTGGGGGTAGCAGGTCAGCCCCAGCATTTT.

In DNA form, the CDR3 reads TGTGCCAGCAGCGCCAGACAGGGAAGCCATTCACCCCTCCACTTT. As protein: CASSARQGSHSPLHF. This chain uses TRBV7-2 with TRBJ1-6, with TRBD1 matching over 7 bases. The V and J ends lost 5 bases and 8 bases, in that order; junction bases with no gene match: 9. The CDR3 length is 15 residues. Germline lookup yields CDR1 SGHTA and CDR2 FQGNSA.

The table lists this clonotype with a few counts. V is TRBV5-1 and J is TRBJ1-2; D ambiguous. The germline V and J ends were trimmed by 0 bases and 6 bases, with 21 bases remaining between them. Germline lookup yields CDR1 SGHRS and CDR2 YFSETQ. The CDR3 has 17 amino acids. CDR3 DNA sequence: TGCGCCAGCAGCTTGGAACCCAACGCAAGACGGAGAGATGGCTACACCTTC. Translation gives CASSLEPNARRRDGYTF.

There are a few counts of this clonotype. J is TRBJ2-5 and V is TRBV7-2; 12 nucleotides agree with TRBD2. V gave up 5 bases and J gave up 4 bases; unmatched junction bases: 8. Per germline, CDR1 SGHTA and CDR2 FQGNSA. The CDR3 loop spans 16 amino acids. The CDR3 bases are TGTGCCAGCAGCGTCTCCCTAGCGGGGGGGCTAGAGACCCAGTACTTC. Protein: CASSVSLAGGLETQYF.

This clonotype was observed a few times. The chain uses TRBV3-1 and TRBJ2-1; 8 bases fit TRBD2. The CDR3 spans 14 residues. V was pared by 3 bases and J by 5 bases, with 3 bases of the junction left unmatched. Germline CDR1 is LGHDT and CDR2 is YNNKEL (reference sequence). CDR3 residues: CASSHGTRDNEQFF. For the CDR3, the DNA is TGTGCCAGCAGCCACGGGACTAGGGACAATGAGCAGTTCTTC.

On this clonotype itself: Its ends do not fully match the called genes, so a read error is possible. The V and J genes are TRBV6-2 or TRBV6-3 and TRBJ1-1; tentatively, D is TRBD1 (5 bases). CDR3 length: 14 amino acids. Germline CDR1 MNHEY, CDR2 SVGEGT. DNA for the CDR3: TGTGCCAGCAACATAAGGATCCAGGGCACTGAAGCTTTCTTC. Translated: CASNIRIQGTEAFF.

The chain combines TRBV27 with TRBJ2-4, with D perhaps matching TRBD1 or TRBD2 (6 bases each). V lost 7 bases to trimming and J lost 3 bases, with 16 bases between them. This CDR3 spans 15 amino acids. Germline V gives CDR1 MNHEY, CDR2 SMNVEV (reference sequence). The CDR3 nucleotides are TGTGCCAGCATGAGGAGGGTCAGGGGCAAAAACATTCAGTACTTC. Protein: CASMRRVRGKNIQYF.

This clonotype came up a few times. This rearrangement joins TRBV7-2 to TRBJ2-3; D not resolved. V lost 2 bases and J 0 bases, leaving 12 bases between the germline ends. Germline V gene lookup returns CDR1 SGHTA and CDR2 FQGNSA. This CDR3 spans 16 amino acids. The CDR3, as DNA: TGTGCCAGCAGCTTAAGGGCGCCAACTAGCACAGATACGCAGTATTTT. Translating it yields CASSLRAPTSTDTQYF.

The genes are TRBV4-3 and TRBJ2-7; maybe TRBD2 (7 bases). V lost 6 bases to trimming and J lost 5 bases, with 20 bases between them. CDR3 length equals 15 residues. The germline V gene encodes CDR1 LGHNA and CDR2 YSLEER. The CDR3 protein is CASRRNRGAPNEQYF. The CDR3, as DNA: TGCGCCAGCAGGAGAAACCGGGGGGCCCCCAACGAGCAGTACTTC.

A note on this clonotype: The junction does not match germline at one end; this may be a read error. V is TRBV20-1 and J is TRBJ2-7; the D is unclear. CDR3 length: 12 amino acids. CDR1 is DFQATT and CDR2 is SNEGSKA in the germline V gene (reference sequence). In DNA, the CDR3 is TGCAGTGCTAGAGACGGCTCCAACGAGCAGTACTTC. Encoded protein: CSARDGSNEQYF.

This clonotype was seen many times. The chain links TRBV7-2 to TRBJ1-2; D unclear. Looked up from germline, CDR1 is SGHTA and CDR2 is FQGNSA. This CDR3 is 13 amino acids long. V dropped 5 bases and J dropped 4 bases, with 11 bases sitting between them. The DNA of the CDR3 is TGTGCCAGCAGCCCAACTACACTCTATGGCTACACCTTC. It yields the protein CASSPTTLYGYTF.

The chain employs TRBV6-2 or TRBV6-3 and TRBJ2-1; 7 nucleotides align to TRBD2. J gave up 2 bases and V 5 bases, and 15 bases lay outside the gene matches. The CDR3 is 18 residues long. CDR1 is MNHEY, CDR2 SVGEGT, per germline. CDR3 residues: CASSPLAGASGAYNEQFF. The CDR3 nucleotides read TGTGCCAGCAGTCCCCTCGCTGGAGCGAGCGGGGCCTACAATGAGCAGTTCTTC.

J is TRBJ2-6 and V is TRBV20-1, with 8 nucleotides matching TRBD1. The CDR3 is 14 residues long. The J segment lost 3 bases and the V segment lost 5 bases, leaving 3 bases of the junction unmatched. Germline V gene lookup returns CDR1 DFQATT and CDR2 SNEGSKA (reference sequence). CDR3 sequence reads: CSARQGFGANVLTF. CDR3 nucleotides: TGCAGTGCTCGACAGGGGTTTGGGGCCAACGTCCTGACTTTC.

The chain recombines TRBV20-1 with TRBJ2-1, with 7 positions matching TRBD2. The germline gives CDR1 DFQATT, CDR2 SNEGSKA (reference sequence). V lost 1 base, J lost 2 bases, and 8 bases stayed unmatched. The CDR3 contains 16 residues. The CDR3 nucleotides read TGCAGTGCTAGAGCAGCGGGGAACGTCGCCTACAATGAGCAGTTCTTC. Protein sequence: CSARAAGNVAYNEQFF.

Ten or more counts support this clonotype. This chain links TRBV7-2 with TRBJ1-2; 10 bases are a match to TRBD1. The CDR3 sequence is 13 residues long. The V and J ends lost 4 bases and 7 bases, in that order; junction bases with no gene match: 3. Germline values: CDR1 SGHTA, CDR2 FQGNSA. The CDR3 region is CASSSGQGGGYTF. For the CDR3, the DNA is TGTGCCAGCAGCTCCGGACAGGGGGGTGGCTACACCTTC.

This clonotype was counted between two and nine times. The rearrangement joins TRBV12-3 or TRBV12-4 to TRBJ2-4, with D unresolved. V was clipped by 1 base and J by 2 bases, with 12 bases between them. CDR3 size: 16 residues. In DNA, the CDR3 is TGTGCCAGCAGTTTAGTCCTTCAGACACCCAAAAACATTCAGTACTTC. Translated, it gives CASSLVLQTPKNIQYF.

This clonotype was seen just once. This sequence joins TRBV11-2 and TRBJ2-2; D is uncertain. Germline assignment: CDR1 SGHAT and CDR2 FQNNGV. Trimming took off 1 base at V and 8 bases at J, with 11 bases between the two ends. The CDR3 loop spans 14 amino acids. DNA of the CDR3: TGTGCCAGCAGCTTAGGACTCGTACTGGGGGAGCTGTTTTTT. Translation gives CASSLGLVLGELFF.

This clonotype was seen a few times. The CDR3 coding sequence is TGCAGTGCTCAAACCAACAGGGATGGCTACACCTTC. It encodes CSAQTNRDGYTF. The gene calls are TRBV20-1 and TRBJ1-2; D possibly corresponds to TRBD1 (6 bases). Germline V gene sequence: CDR1 DFQATT, CDR2 SNEGSKA (reference sequence). V gave up 5 bases and J gave up 6 bases, with 13 bases separating them. The length of the CDR3 is 12 residues.

The chain is built from TRBV11-2 and TRBJ2-1; 9 bases align to TRBD2. The CDR3 contains 15 residues. Trimming removed 1 base from V and 7 bases from J; junction bases left unmatched: 5. The V gene's germline CDR1 is SGHAT and CDR2 FQNNGV. CDR3 sequence reads: CASSLVGGRENEQFF. CDR3 nucleotides: TGTGCCAGCAGCTTAGTGGGCGGGAGGGAGAATGAGCAGTTCTTC.

The rearrangement uses TRBV3-1 and TRBJ2-1, with a weak D call TRBD2 (5 bases). V gave up 4 bases and J gave up 10 bases, with 8 bases separating them. CDR3 length: 11 amino acids. The V gene's germline CDR1 is LGHDT and CDR2 YNNKEL (reference sequence). Here the CDR3 DNA reads TGTGCCAGCAGCCCCGGGATGGAGCAGTTCTTC. Translated: CASSPGMEQFF.

This clonotype was detected only a few times. This chain links TRBV12-3 or TRBV12-4 with TRBJ2-1; either TRBD1 or TRBD2 may supply D (5 bases each). The CDR3 covers 12 residues. The germline V and J ends were trimmed by 2 bases and 15 bases, with 14 bases remaining between them. CDR3 nucleotides: TGTGCCAGCAGTTTACTTCGGGACGGTGCGTTCTTC. Translation gives CASSLLRDGAFF.

This clonotype has only a few counts. The chain carries TRBV16 and TRBJ1-4; TRBD1 matches at 9 bases. Germline V gene data show CDR1 as KGHSY and CDR2 as FQNENV. CDR3 length equals 15 residues. Trimming removed 5 bases from V and 7 bases from J; junction bases left unmatched: 8. The CDR3 coding sequence is TGTGCCAGCAGCTCCCTCGACAGGGGGGCTGAAAAACTGTTTTTT. It translates to CASSSLDRGAEKLFF.

This chain links TRBV5-1 with TRBJ2-2; TRBD1 matches at 7 bases. The trim removed 6 bases at V and 5 bases at J, leaving 7 bases unmatched. The CDR3 consists of 14 residues. The V gene's germline CDR1 is SGHRS and CDR2 YFSETQ. The chain's CDR3 is CASIGDSRTGELFF. DNA for the CDR3: TGCGCCAGCATCGGGGACAGTCGGACCGGGGAGCTGTTTTTT.

The table lists this clonotype with a few counts. The chain has TRBV2 and TRBJ2-1; TRBD2 matches at 10 bases. Trimming took 11 bases from V and 3 from J; bases not matched to a gene: 7. The CDR3 contains 14 residues. Germline values: CDR1 SNHLY, CDR2 FYNNEI. CDR3 sequence: CAGSLAGVYNEQFF. The CDR3 bases are TGTGCCGGGTCGCTAGCGGGAGTCTACAATGAGCAGTTCTTC.